The clone carrying this T cell receptor (beta chain) was counted once. Assay used: immunoSEQ multiplex PCR; TCRdb lists only in-frame clones, some missing. Of some 120,000 clones detected, approximately 91% appear once; the ten largest clones hold roughly 3.1%. The sample belongs to a study of control samples from healthy donors and cancer patients. The V gene's germline CDR1 is SGHDT and CDR2 YYEEEE. This CDR3 has 15 residues. Deletions cut 4 bases from V and 3 bases from J, with 17 bases between. The receptor was derived from a man aged 50-60 years in good health. V is TRBV5-6 and J is TRBJ2-7; D is perhaps TRBD1 (6 bases). Input material: blood. CDR3 sequence: CASSEQGFGFYEQYF. DNA for the CDR3: TGTGCCAGCAGCGAACAGGGATTTGGGTTCTACGAGCAGTACTTC.